Listed below are T cell receptor beta chains from one sample, sequenced in a study of shared clonotypes between healthy human individuals. Generated by immunoSEQ multiplex PCR, the TCRdb table keeps only in-frame clones and is missing some. This sample yields about 2.3 million clones, of which 92% are seen a single time; approximately 0.4% belongs to the top ten. The sequenced sample was naive CD4+ T cells from PBMCs. Receptor source: a young man in good health. Some clones in this sample may be carry-over from other donors' samples. The CDR3 runs from the conserved cysteine through the conserved F or W. A D gene is named only where the DNA matches it firmly. A row's size may be missing; if present it is once, few, many or a size class.

J,V,size,D,CDR3,DNA
TRBJ2-7,TRBV4-2,NA,TRBD2,CASSSPLAGAYEQYF,TGTGCCAGCAGCTCGCCCCTAGCGGGAGCCTACGAGCAGTACTTC
TRBJ1-4,TRBV28,NA,NA,CASSSSPEGAEKLFF,TGTGCCAGCAGTTCCAGCCCTGAAGGGGCTGAAAAACTGTTTTTT
TRBJ2-1,TRBV2,NA,TRBD2,CASRSSGSAHEQFF,TGTGCCAGCCGCTCTAGCGGGAGTGCCCATGAGCAGTTCTTC
TRBJ1-1,TRBV29-1,NA,NA,CSVGGRQGSTEAFF,TGCAGCGTAGGTGGGCGGCAGGGGAGCACTGAAGCTTTCTTT
TRBJ1-1,TRBV19,few,NA,CASSLRTENTEAFF,TGTGCCAGTAGTCTCCGGACAGAGAACACTGAAGCTTTCTTT
TRBJ2-1,TRBV11-3,NA,NA,CASSLGRSSGEQFF,TGTGCCAGCAGCTTAGGGCGGAGTTCAGGTGAGCAGTTCTTC
TRBJ2-1,TRBV7-2,NA,TRBD1,CASSLRTGAPGDEQFF,TGTGCCAGCAGCCTACGGACAGGGGCCCCAGGCGATGAGCAGTTCTTC
TRBJ1-2,TRBV2,NA,TRBD1,CASSEARQGAGGYTF,TGTGCCAGCAGTGAAGCCCGACAGGGGGCGGGGGGCTACACCTTC
TRBJ2-7,TRBV9,NA,NA,CASSVGALVSYEQYF,TGTGCCAGCAGCGTAGGGGCGTTAGTTTCCTACGAGCAGTACTTC
TRBJ1-5,TRBV19,NA,NA,CASSIFRSNNQPQHF,TGTGCCAGTAGTATATTTCGCAGTAACAATCAGCCCCAGCATTTT
TRBJ2-7,TRBV6-6,once,TRBD2,CASSYVLAGGPGEQYF,TGTGCCAGCAGTTACGTGCTAGCGGGAGGGCCGGGGGAGCAGTACTTC
TRBJ2-2,TRBV5-5,NA,TRBD1,CASSPDRGRAGELFF,TGTGCCAGCAGCCCCGACAGGGGGAGGGCCGGGGAGCTGTTTTTT
TRBJ2-7,TRBV2,NA,TRBD1,CASSSQGTAYEQYF,TGTGCCAGCAGCAGTCAAGGGACAGCCTACGAGCAGTACTTC
TRBJ2-1,TRBV4-2,NA,NA,CASSQQVFQDNEQFF,TGTGCCAGCAGCCAACAGGTGTTTCAAGACAATGAGCAGTTCTTC
TRBJ1-5,TRBV5-1,NA,TRBD1,CASSSGTVNQPQHF,TGCGCCAGCAGCTCAGGGACAGTCAATCAGCCCCAGCATTTT
TRBJ2-6,TRBV7-9,NA,NA,CASSLSANVLTF,TGTGCCAGCAGCCTGTCGGCCAACGTCCTGACTTTC
TRBJ2-2,TRBV28,NA,NA,CASSQADAPNTGELFF,TGTGCCAGCAGTCAAGCGGACGCTCCGAACACCGGGGAGCTGTTTTTT
TRBJ2-7,TRBV7-3,NA,NA,CASRGTYEQYF,TGTGCCAGCAGAGGCACCTACGAGCAGTACTTC
TRBJ1-5,TRBV30,few,TRBD1,CAWSGDRRHQPQHF,TGTGCCTGGAGCGGGGACAGAAGACATCAGCCCCAGCATTTT
TRBJ2-5,TRBV29-1,NA,NA,CSISGQETQYF,TGCAGCATCAGCGGTCAAGAGACCCAGTACTTC
TRBJ2-3,TRBV25-1,NA,TRBD2,CASSEWLAGATDTQYF,TGTGCCAGCAGTGAATGGCTAGCGGGAGCCACAGATACGCAGTATTTT
TRBJ2-2,TRBV5-1,NA,TRBD1,CASSEGQDTGELFF,TGCGCCAGCAGCGAGGGACAGGACACCGGGGAGCTGTTTTTT
TRBJ2-2,TRBV7-2,NA,NA,CASSLVFRELFF,TGTGCCAGCAGCTTAGTCTTCAGGGAGCTGTTTTTT
TRBJ2-7,TRBV20-1,NA,NA,CSASGEQYF,TGCAGTGCTAGCGGCGAGCAGTACTTC
TRBJ1-4,TRBV5-4,NA,NA,CASSLALGTNEKLFF,TGTGCCAGCAGCTTGGCGTTGGGAACTAATGAAAAACTGTTTTTT
TRBJ2-2,TRBV5-4,NA,NA,CASSFRQGNTGELFF,TGTGCCAGCAGCTTCCGCCAGGGGAACACCGGGGAGCTGTTTTTT
TRBJ2-2,TRBV18,NA,NA,CASSPLLTGELFF,TGTGCCAGCTCACCGCTCTTAACCGGGGAGCTGTTTTTT
TRBJ1-2,TRBV21-1,NA,NA,CASSKETDLYGYTF,TGTGCCAGCAGCAAAGAGACTGACCTCTATGGCTACACCTTC
TRBJ2-7,TRBV4-3,NA,TRBD1,CASSPGDRDDSYEQYF,TGCGCCAGCAGCCCCGGGGACAGGGACGATAGCTACGAGCAGTACTTC
TRBJ1-5,TRBV30,NA,NA,CAWSAQVASNQPQHF,TGTGCCTGGAGTGCCCAGGTCGCGAGCAATCAGCCCCAGCATTTT
TRBJ2-5,TRBV10-2,NA,NA,CASSEAGKAQETQYF,TGCGCCAGCAGTGAGGCAGGGAAGGCCCAAGAGACCCAGTACTTC
TRBJ2-2,TRBV6-1,NA,TRBD2,CASSEAGGIPGELFF,TGTGCCAGCAGTGAAGCCGGGGGGATCCCCGGGGAGCTGTTTTTT
TRBJ2-2,TRBV5-1,NA,NA,CASSFTQTYTGELFF,TGCGCCAGCAGCTTTACACAGACGTACACCGGGGAGCTGTTTTTT
TRBJ1-6,TRBV6-1,NA,NA,CASSGGASLNSPLHF,TGTGCCAGCAGTGGGGGGGCGTCGCTTAATTCACCCCTCCACTTT
TRBJ1-1,TRBV11-2,few,NA,CASSLIKNTEAFF,TGTGCCAGCAGCTTGATTAAGAACACTGAAGCTTTCTTT
TRBJ2-3,TRBV10-3,once,NA,CAISTGQSSTDTQYF,TGTGCCATCAGTACGGGACAAAGTAGCACAGATACGCAGTATTTT
TRBJ2-5,TRBV19,few,TRBD1,CASSRTGVETQYF,TGTGCCAGTAGTCGGACAGGGGTAGAGACCCAGTACTTC
TRBJ2-3,TRBV7-3,NA,TRBD2,CASSSGLAGVSTDTQYF,TGTGCCAGCAGCTCAGGACTAGCGGGAGTAAGCACAGATACGCAGTATTTT
TRBJ1-5,TRBV2,NA,TRBD1,CASSGRGRRSNQPQHF,TGTGCCAGCAGTGGGAGGGGGCGGAGGAGCAATCAGCCCCAGCATTTT
TRBJ1-5,TRBV7-2,NA,NA,CASSLAGQPQHF,TGTGCCAGCAGCTTAGCGGGCCAGCCCCAGCATTTT
TRBJ2-3,TRBV28,once,NA,CASKTTTDTQYF,TGTGCCAGCAAGACCACCACAGATACGCAGTATTTT
TRBJ2-3,TRBV19,NA,TRBD2,CASSIVKRGSTDTQYF,TGTGCCAGTAGTATAGTAAAGCGGGGGAGCACAGATACGCAGTATTTT
TRBJ1-2,TRBV6-5,NA,NA,CASSSLGPTYGYTF,TGTGCCAGCAGTTCACTCGGACCGACCTATGGCTACACCTTC
TRBJ2-7,TRBV28,NA,NA,CASSNDPQGYEQYF,TGTGCCAGCAGCAATGACCCACAAGGGTACGAGCAGTACTTC